The 5 T cell receptor beta chains below all came from one sample that was sequenced in a study of T cell changes during pregnancy in multiple sclerosis. Profiling relied on immunoSEQ multiplex PCR, and the TCRdb table lists in-frame clones only, not all of them. The data hold about 59,000 clones, with approximately 94% observed a single time. The material was CD8+ T cells from peripheral blood mononuclear cells, obtained after pregnancy. The receptors were gathered from a female donor with multiple sclerosis, enrolled in a pregnancy study.

V and J are TRBV27 and TRBJ1-1; D perhaps matches TRBD1 (5 bases). The length of the CDR3 is 16 residues. CDR1 and CDR2 from the germline V gene are MNHEY and SMNVEV (reference sequence). The germline V and J ends were trimmed by 2 bases and 3 bases, with 16 bases remaining between them. CDR3 in DNA: TGTGCCAGCAGTTTAACCCCGACCCCGGGGGACACTGAAGCTTTCTTT. Protein sequence: CASSLTPTPGDTEAFF.

The CDR3: CASSLSRAHEQYF. CDR3 DNA: TGTGCCAGCAGTTTATCCAGGGCCCACGAGCAGTACTTC. The rearrangement joins TRBV27 to TRBJ2-7; a possible D gene is TRBD1 (5 bases). Germline V gene data show CDR1 as MNHEY and CDR2 as SMNVEV (reference sequence). With 0 bases removed from V and 5 bases from J, the gap between germline ends came to 8 bases. CDR3 length: 13 residues.

This clone occurred a few times. V gene TRBV19 combines with J gene TRBJ1-1, with 7 bases identical to TRBD1. This CDR3 comprises 11 residues. The germline V gene has CDR1 LNHDA and CDR2 SQIVND (reference sequence). V gave up 6 bases and J gave up 14 bases; unmatched junction bases: 9. Here the CDR3 reads CASRAGQEWFF. The CDR3 DNA follows: TGTGCCAGTAGGGCCGGACAGGAATGGTTCTTT. Together with reference TRBV19 and TRBJ1-1, the CDR3 gives the full variable domain: DGGITQSPKYLFRKEGQNVTLSCEQNLNHDAMYWYRQDPGQGLRLIYYSQIVNDFQKGDIAEGYSVSREKKESFPLTVTSAQKNPTAFYLCASRAGQEWFFGQGTRLTVV.

Only one count was recorded for this clone. CDR3 protein: CASSLSGVSTDTQYF. The CDR3 DNA reads TGTGCCAGCAGCCTCAGCGGGGTTAGCACAGATACGCAGTATTTT. This sequence joins TRBV9 and TRBJ2-3; 7 bases map to TRBD2. V shed 4 bases and J 0 bases; nucleotides not matched to a gene: 5. The CDR3 consists of 15 residues. Germline assignment: CDR1 SGDLS and CDR2 YYNGEE. Complete variable domain (other parts from reference TRBV9 and TRBJ2-3): DSGVTQTPKHLITATGQRVTLRCSPRSGDLSVYWYQQSLDQGLQFLIQYYNGEERAKGNILERFSAQQFPDLHSELNLSSLELGDSALYFCASSLSGVSTDTQYFGPGTRLTVL.

This chain joins TRBV27 and TRBJ2-1; 8 bases agree with TRBD2. CDR1 and CDR2 (germline): MNHEY, SMNVEV (reference sequence). V dropped 2 bases and J dropped 2; count of bases not matched to a gene: 2. CDR3 length: 15 amino acids. In DNA form, the CDR3 reads TGTGCCAGCAGTTTACTAGCGGGTACCTACAATGAGCAGTTCTTC. It is translated as CASSLLAGTYNEQFF.